The 29 T cell receptor beta chains in this list originate from one sample, sequenced in a study of shared clonotypes between healthy human individuals. Assay used: immunoSEQ multiplex PCR; TCRdb lists only in-frame clones, some missing. Seen here are 2.5 million or so clones, approximately 92% observed once, and the top ten hold more than 0.12%. Material for sequencing was naive CD4+ T cells sorted from blood. Subset in this sample: CD45RA+ positively selected. These receptor sequences come from a man in his late teens or twenties in good health.

The chain is built from TRBV4-3 and TRBJ2-6; TRBD1 is a possible D gene (6 bases). Germline V gene sequence: CDR1 LGHNA, CDR2 YSLEER. This CDR3 has 16 amino acids. Trimming pared 4 bases from V and 4 bases from J, leaving 14 bases between. Here the CDR3 reads CASSPTTGSGANVLTF. CDR3 in DNA: TGCGCCAGCAGCCCCACTACAGGGTCCGGGGCCAACGTCCTGACTTTC.

The CDR3 region is CASSQASGSLEQFF. The CDR3 DNA follows: TGTGCCAGCAGCCAGGCTAGCGGGAGTCTTGAGCAGTTCTTC. V gene TRBV14 combines with J gene TRBJ2-1; 10 bases agree with TRBD2. Losses at the gene ends were 3 bases for V and 9 bases for J; bases not matched to a gene: 5. Per the germline V gene, CDR1 is SGHDN and CDR2 is FVKESK. CDR3 length equals 14 residues.

The chain links TRBV5-1 to TRBJ2-1; 7 positions match TRBD1. V shed 0 bases, J shed 5 bases, and the junction held 5 bases outside the gene matches. Germline lookup yields CDR1 SGHRS and CDR2 YFSETQ. The CDR3 is 15 amino acids. The CDR3 sequence: CASSLVSRGNNEQFF. The CDR3, as DNA: TGCGCCAGCAGCTTGGTTAGCAGGGGGAACAATGAGCAGTTCTTC.

V usage is TRBV18 and J usage is TRBJ2-1; the D gene could be TRBD1 or TRBD2 (5 bases each). The CDR3 is made up of 14 amino acids. Trimming left V 0 bases short and J 7 bases short, with 10 bases between. CDR1 is KGHSH and CDR2 is LQKENI in the germline V gene. CDR3 sequence (DNA): TGTGCCAGCTCACCACCAAGGGGAGATAATGAGCAGTTCTTC. This gives the protein CASSPPRGDNEQFF.

The chain joins TRBV11-2 to TRBJ1-1; D is unresolved. The V end was cut by 3 bases, the J end by 1 base, with 9 bases between. This CDR3 is built from 14 residues. CDR1 and CDR2 from the germline V gene are SGHAT and FQNNGV. DNA for the CDR3: TGTGCCAGCAGCTTCGTACTGGGGAACACTGAAGCTTTCTTT. This codes for CASSFVLGNTEAFF.

This clone has only one observation. V usage is TRBV19 and J usage is TRBJ2-2; D might be TRBD1 (6 bases). Germline loops: CDR1 LNHDA, CDR2 SQIVND (reference sequence). The germline V and J ends were trimmed by 5 bases and 2 bases, with 18 bases remaining between them. The CDR3 is 17 amino acids. The CDR3 DNA reads TGTGCCAGTAGTTTCCCCCCGGGACAACTTAACACCGGGGAGCTGTTTTTT. Protein: CASSFPPGQLNTGELFF.

This clone was seen only once. This sequence joins TRBV6-1 and TRBJ2-1; 7 bases agree with TRBD1. The trim removed 7 bases at V and 7 bases at J, leaving 7 bases unmatched. The V gene's germline CDR1 is MNHNS and CDR2 SASEGT. The CDR3 has 13 amino acids. DNA for the CDR3: TGTGCCAGCACAAACAGGGGAAGAAATGAGCAGTTCTTC. Encoded protein: CASTNRGRNEQFF.

On this clone: Additional DNA sequences in this sample encode the identical CDR3. The chain employs TRBV18 and TRBJ2-3; D gene unclear. With 0 bases removed from V and 5 bases from J, the gap between germline ends came to 9 bases. Per the germline V gene, CDR1 is KGHSH and CDR2 is LQKENI. This CDR3 is 14 amino acids long. The CDR3 here is CASSPPASGDTQYF. CDR3 coding DNA: TGTGCCAGCTCACCACCAGCCTCGGGAGATACGCAGTATTTT.

For this clone: The junction does not match germline at one end; this may be a read error. The same CDR3 can be traced to other DNA sequences in this sample. For the CDR3, the DNA is TGCGCCAGCAGTGAGTCGAAGAGGGCTGCGAACACTGAAGCTTTCTTC. Protein sequence: CASSESKRAANTEAFF. The V call is TRBV10-1, the J call TRBJ1-1, with D uncertain. This CDR3 comprises 16 residues. Germline V gives CDR1 WNHNN, CDR2 SYGVQD (reference sequence).

This clone is a singleton in its sample. The chain uses TRBV10-3 and TRBJ2-2; 7 bases agree with TRBD2. J gave up 4 bases and V 7 bases, and 9 bases lay outside the gene matches. CDR1 is ENHRY and CDR2 is SYGVKD in the germline V gene. The CDR3 consists of 15 residues. CDR3 residues: CAIMVAPGGTGELFF. CDR3 nucleotides: TGTGCCATCATGGTGGCCCCGGGAGGCACCGGGGAGCTGTTTTTT.

CDR3 protein: CASNPLYSGANVLTF. In nucleotides, the CDR3 is TGTGCCAGCAACCCACTCTACTCTGGGGCCAACGTCCTGACTTTC. The chain uses TRBV11-2 and TRBJ2-6; unclear D gene. From germline, CDR1 is SGHAT and CDR2 FQNNGV. Between the trimmed V and J ends, which lost 7 bases and 0 bases, there was a span of 10 bases. This CDR3 region has 15 residues.

Details on this clone: Within the sample, other DNA sequences also encode this same CDR3. V and J are TRBV7-6 and TRBJ2-7; 10 bases are a match to TRBD1. V gave up 1 base and J gave up 1 base; unmatched junction bases: 1. The CDR3 sequence is 15 residues long. In germline, CDR1 is SGHVS, CDR2 FNYEAQ. The CDR3: CASSLGDRGSYEQYF. CDR3 nucleotide sequence: TGTGCCAGCAGCTTAGGGGACAGGGGATCCTACGAGCAGTACTTC.

J is TRBJ1-6 and V is TRBV21-1. TRBV21-1 is a recognized pseudogene. The CDR3 is 18 residues long. CDR3 loop: CASSKLPQREGSNSPLHF. As DNA, the CDR3 is TGTGCCAGCAGCAAACTCCCCCAGAGGGAAGGGAGTAATTCACCCCTCCACTTT.

This clone was seen more than once but under ten times. The chain uses TRBV6-7 and TRBJ1-1; 10 positions match TRBD1. TRBV6-7 is treated as an ORF (open reading frame) with a function not yet certain. The CDR3 consists of 13 residues. The V gene end was trimmed by 11 bases and the J gene end by 2 bases; junction bases not matched to a gene: 5. The CDR3 nucleotides are TGTGCCGGAGACAGGGGGCACAACACTGAAGCTTTCTTT. Encoded protein: CAGDRGHNTEAFF.

The V gene is TRBV18, the J gene TRBJ2-3; 8 bases line up with TRBD2. The CDR3 is 16 residues long. Trimming cost V 4 bases and J 0 bases; bases outside gene matches: 6. Germline CDR1 is KGHSH and CDR2 is LQKENI. CDR3 bases: TGTGCCAGCTCACGCTCACTAGCGGCTAGCACAGATACGCAGTATTTT. It is translated as CASSRSLAASTDTQYF. Full variable domain (remainder filled in from reference TRBV18 and TRBJ2-3): NAGVMQNPRHLVRRRGQEARLRCSPMKGHSHVYWYRQLPEEGLKFMVYLQKENIIDESGMPKERFSAEFPKEGPSILRIQQVVRGDSAAYFCASSRSLAASTDTQYFGPGTRLTVL.

The chain uses TRBV6-5 and TRBJ2-1, with 9 bases that match TRBD2. Trimming cost V 4 bases and J 2 bases; bases outside gene matches: 6. The CDR3 covers 16 residues. Germline assignment: CDR1 MNHEY and CDR2 SVGAGI. CDR3 amino acids: CASSFRRLAAYNEQFF. The CDR3 bases are TGTGCCAGCAGTTTCCGACGACTAGCGGCCTACAATGAGCAGTTCTTC.

This rearrangement joins TRBV6-6 to TRBJ1-4; no clear D gene. Trimming removed 6 bases at V and 5 bases at J, with 13 bases between. The CDR3 extends over 14 amino acids. Germline assignment: CDR1 MNHNY and CDR2 SVGAGI (reference sequence). As DNA, the CDR3 is TGTGCCAGCAGCTTAGGTTCCGCCAATGAAAAACTGTTTTTT. Protein: CASSLGSANEKLFF.

The rearrangement uses TRBV5-1 and TRBJ2-5; 11 bases are a match to TRBD2. Germline V gene data show CDR1 as SGHRS and CDR2 as YFSETQ. Losses at the gene ends were 5 bases for V and 4 bases for J; bases not matched to a gene: 7. The CDR3 extends over 15 amino acids. The CDR3 sequence: CASSSGTSGRETQYF. The CDR3 DNA reads as TGCGCCAGCAGTTCCGGGACTAGCGGTAGAGAGACCCAGTACTTC.

The rearrangement joins TRBV9 to TRBJ2-4; 7 nucleotides agree with TRBD1. CDR3 size: 20 residues. V shed 6 bases and J 3 bases; nucleotides not matched to a gene: 24. Germline CDR1 and CDR2: SGDLS and YYNGEE. This chain's CDR3 is CASTQIPTPGQWSFKNIQYF. In nucleotides, the CDR3 is TGTGCCAGCACTCAAATTCCAACGCCGGGACAGTGGAGCTTCAAAAACATTCAGTACTTC.

The chain uses TRBV7-8 and TRBJ1-3; TRBD1 agrees at 7 bases. J was trimmed by 2 bases and V by 0 bases; bases with no gene match: 4. Germline V lookup: CDR1 SGHVS, CDR2 FQNEAQ. There are 16 residues in the CDR3. CDR3 in amino acids: CASSLAETGTGNTIYF. CDR3 bases: TGTGCCAGCAGCTTAGCCGAGACAGGGACTGGAAACACCATATATTTT.

A word on this clone: This specimen includes other DNA sequences encoding the same CDR3. The chain links TRBV9 to TRBJ2-1, with D possibly matching TRBD2 (5 bases). The germline V gene encodes CDR1 SGDLS and CDR2 YYNGEE. V dropped 3 bases and J dropped 4 bases, with 8 bases sitting between them. CDR3 length: 13 amino acids. This CDR3 reads CASSGGLYNEQFF. Written as DNA, the CDR3 is TGTGCCAGCAGCGGAGGACTTTACAATGAGCAGTTCTTC.

The chain is built from TRBV4-1 and TRBJ2-5; 12 positions match TRBD2. This CDR3 is 16 amino acids long. V shed 1 base, J shed 4 bases, and the junction held 4 bases outside the gene matches. CDR1 and CDR2 (germline): MGHRA, YSYEKL. CDR3 DNA sequence: TGCGCCAGCAGCCAAGGCCCGACTAGCGGGGGAGAGACCCAGTACTTC. Encoded protein: CASSQGPTSGGETQYF.

The chain has TRBV19 and TRBJ1-3, with TRBD1 matching over 8 bases. Per the germline V gene, CDR1 is LNHDA and CDR2 is SQIVND (reference sequence). CDR3 size: 15 residues. The V and J ends lost 1 base and 3 bases, in that order; junction bases with no gene match: 2. CDR3: CASSIVDRVGNTIYF. The CDR3 DNA sequence: TGTGCCAGTAGTATAGTGGACAGGGTTGGAAACACCATATATTTT.

The count of this clone is one. The chain employs TRBV30 and TRBJ2-1, with 8 bases fitting TRBD2. CDR3 length: 12 amino acids. Germline V CDR1 and CDR2: GTSNPN, SVGIG (reference sequence). The ends lost 4 bases at V and 7 bases at J; junction bases unmatched: 3. In DNA form, the CDR3 reads TGTGCCTGGACTAGCGGGTCTAATGAGCAGTTCTTC. Translating gives CAWTSGSNEQFF.

V usage is TRBV5-1 and J usage is TRBJ2-5; D is ambiguous. Trimming cost V 2 bases and J 5 bases, with 10 bases left between them. CDR1 is SGHRS, CDR2 YFSETQ, per germline. The CDR3 covers 13 residues. CDR3 nucleotides: TGCGCCAGCAGCTTCGATTCTTTGGAGACCCAGTACTTC. This encodes CASSFDSLETQYF.

The V gene is TRBV7-8, the J gene TRBJ2-1; the match to TRBD1 covers 8 bases. The length of the CDR3 is 15 residues. CDR1 and CDR2 from the germline V gene are SGHVS and FQNEAQ. V was clipped by 3 bases and J by 7 bases; unmatched bases: 8. The CDR3 here is CASSLTRDRSNEQFF. CDR3 bases: TGTGCCAGCAGCTTGACCCGGGACAGGTCGAATGAGCAGTTCTTC.

The chain carries TRBV27 and TRBJ2-3; no clear D. This CDR3 has 14 amino acids. Trimming shortened V by 4 bases and J by 1 base, and 9 bases separated the two germline ends. Germline V gene lookup returns CDR1 MNHEY and CDR2 SMNVEV (reference sequence). The DNA for the CDR3 is TGTGCCAGCAGTTACTCCCGGGGCACAGATACGCAGTATTTT. Amino acids: CASSYSRGTDTQYF.

This chain joins TRBV11-2 and TRBJ2-7; 8 nucleotides agree with TRBD2. Germline CDR1 is SGHAT and CDR2 is FQNNGV. J gave up 1 base and V 5 bases, and 10 bases lay outside the gene matches. The CDR3 covers 16 residues. DNA for the CDR3: TGTGCCAGCAGCGATCCGGGGCGGGGGGCTTCCTACGAGCAGTACTTC. Protein: CASSDPGRGASYEQYF.

CDR3 sequence reads: CATKGQGSNTGELFF. The CDR3 bases are TGTGCCACCAAGGGACAGGGGTCGAACACCGGGGAGCTGTTTTTT. The genes are TRBV10-3 and TRBJ2-2; 10 nucleotides line up with TRBD1. CDR1 is ENHRY, CDR2 SYGVKD, per germline. This CDR3 is built from 15 residues. The V gene end was trimmed by 10 bases and the J gene end by 0 bases; junction bases not matched to a gene: 5.